Below are 12 T cell receptor beta chains sequenced from a single sample in a study of T cells in Graves' hyperthyroidism and ophthalmopathy. Amplification targeted TCR beta CDR3 regions from RNA transcripts. The primer set for the first-round RT-PCR of the TCR CDR3 was HTBI. TCRdb analysed the multiplex PCR reads with MiXCR anew, one entry per CDR3 protein. The sample includes a few hundred thousand distinct CDR3 sequences, roughly 50% of them seen just once. Sample: peripheral blood or thyroid tissue (not recorded which). These receptors all stem from a woman aged 18 to 35 with Graves' hyperthyroidism.

Points on this clonotype: A much larger clone sits a single nucleotide away, making a read error possible. This likely comes from a read error, as the CDR3 has no conserved phenylalanine or tryptophan at its end. The chain joins TRBV7-2 to TRBJ2-7; possible D gene TRBD1, 5 bases. The germline V gene encodes CDR1 SGHTA and CDR2 FQGNSA. V lost 6 bases, J lost 6 bases, and 9 bases lay in between. The CDR3 has 11 residues. DNA of the CDR3: TGTGCCAGCAGTAATCAGGGCGAGCAGTACTCC. Translated: CASSNQGEQYS.

This chain's CDR3 is CSSKGWTEAFF. The CDR3 DNA reads TGCAGTTCTAAGGGGTGGACTGAAGCTTTCTTT. The chain employs TRBV20-1 and TRBJ1-1; weak D call: TRBD1 (5 bases). The CDR3 loop spans 11 amino acids. The germline gives CDR1 DFQATT, CDR2 SNEGSKA (reference sequence). V lost 8 bases, J lost 5 bases, and 12 bases lay in between.

The rearrangement links TRBV4-1 to TRBJ2-2; D may match TRBD1 or TRBD2 (5 bases each). Germline loops: CDR1 MGHRA, CDR2 YSYEKL. Deletions cut 4 bases from V and 3 bases from J, with 15 bases between. This CDR3 is built from 16 residues. The CDR3 is CASSPPGPEYTGELFF. The CDR3 DNA reads as TGCGCCAGCAGCCCCCCGGGACCGGAATACACCGGGGAGCTGTTTTTT.

In regard to this clonotype: The CDR3 ends on some other residue instead of the conserved phenylalanine or tryptophan, so this is likely a read error. The DNA is omitted, as the CDR3 cannot be located on it reliably, and the CDR3 follows TCRdb's listing. The V call is TRBV27, the J call TRBJ2-7; the D segment call TRBD2 is taken from the table without a DNA check. Inclusive of both ends, the CDR3 amounts to 8 amino acids. In germline, CDR1 is MNHEY, CDR2 SMNVEV (reference sequence). This chain's CDR3 is CASSSVAG.

The gene calls are TRBV11-3 and TRBJ1-2; 11 bases align to TRBD1. The CDR3 contains 14 residues. Unmatched junction bases numbered 9, after V lost 5 bases and J lost 10 bases. Germline V gives CDR1 SGHNT, CDR2 YENEEA. CDR3 region: CASSPSGTGGDYTF. CDR3 DNA sequence: TGTGCCAGCAGCCCGAGCGGGACAGGGGGTGACTACACCTTC.

The chain couples TRBV7-6 to TRBJ2-6; D is possibly TRBD1 or TRBD2 (5 bases each). Trimming stripped 2 bases from V and 4 bases from J, with 18 bases between. This CDR3 is built from 18 residues. Germline assignment: CDR1 SGHVS and CDR2 FNYEAQ. The CDR3 protein is CASSLRALGVNGANVLTF. The CDR3 coding sequence is TGTGCCAGCAGCTTAAGGGCCTTGGGGGTGAACGGGGCCAACGTCCTGACTTTC.

The DNA for the CDR3 is TGTGCCAGCAGCTGGACAGGGGAAGGTGGCCAAGCTTTCTTT. It translates to CASSWTGEGGQAFF. The chain couples TRBV7-9 to TRBJ1-1; TRBD1 agrees at 9 bases. The CDR3 consists of 14 residues. Germline loops: CDR1 SEHNR, CDR2 FQNEAQ (reference sequence). The trim removed 4 bases at V and 9 bases at J, leaving 9 bases unmatched.

This clonotype was seen ten or more times. The chain employs TRBV2 and TRBJ1-3; D unclear. Per germline, CDR1 SNHLY and CDR2 FYNNEI. CDR3 length: 15 residues. The V gene lost 5 bases and the J gene lost 4 bases, with 15 bases spanning the gap. This CDR3 is CASSKGPNEGNTIYF. The CDR3 DNA sequence: TGTGCCAGCAGTAAAGGACCTAACGAAGGAAACACCATATATTTT. The full variable domain, rest sourced from reference TRBV2 and TRBJ1-3, is EPEVTQTPSHQVTQMGQEVILRCVPISNHLYFYWYRQILGQKVEFLVSFYNNEISEKSEIFDDQFSVERPDGSNFTLKIRSTKLEDSAMYFCASSKGPNEGNTIYFGEGSWLTVV.

The rearrangement links TRBV4-2 to TRBJ2-2; D tentatively fits TRBD1 or TRBD2 (5 bases each). This CDR3 comprises 18 residues. CDR1 and CDR2 from the germline V gene are LGHNA and YNFKEQ. The V and J ends lost 4 bases and 5 bases respectively, with 23 bases between them. The CDR3: CASSPLGDGVRWTGELFF. In DNA form, the CDR3 reads TGTGCCAGCAGCCCCCTCGGGGACGGTGTTCGGTGGACCGGGGAGCTGTTTTTT.

The V and J genes are TRBV20-1 and TRBJ1-1, with TRBD1 as a possible D gene (6 bases). This CDR3 has 13 amino acids. V dropped 1 base and J dropped 4 bases, with 10 bases sitting between them. Per germline, CDR1 DFQATT and CDR2 SNEGSKA (reference sequence). In DNA, the CDR3 is TGCAGTGCTAGAGTGGGGGCTAGCACTGAAGCTTTCTTT. Translating it yields CSARVGASTEAFF.

The V and J genes are TRBV11-2 and TRBJ2-5; D might be TRBD2 (8 bases). Germline-derived CDR1 and CDR2 are SGHAT and FQNNGV. The CDR3 has 19 residues. Trimming took 4 bases from V and 5 from J, leaving 29 bases between them. The CDR3 spells CASSSLLAAYGGGLETQYF. DNA of the CDR3: TGTGCCAGCAGCTCGCTACTAGCGGCCTATGGAGGGGGCCTTGAGACCCAGTACTTC.

The CDR3 is CASSPQTGTGGSPLHF. The CDR3 region has the DNA TGTGCCAGCAGTCCGCAAACCGGGACAGGGGGTTCACCCCTCCACTTT. This sequence joins TRBV6-1 and TRBJ1-6; 11 positions agree with TRBD1. J lost 9 bases, V lost 5 bases, and 9 bases had no gene match. Germline-derived CDR1 and CDR2 are MNHNS and SASEGT. This CDR3 has 16 amino acids.